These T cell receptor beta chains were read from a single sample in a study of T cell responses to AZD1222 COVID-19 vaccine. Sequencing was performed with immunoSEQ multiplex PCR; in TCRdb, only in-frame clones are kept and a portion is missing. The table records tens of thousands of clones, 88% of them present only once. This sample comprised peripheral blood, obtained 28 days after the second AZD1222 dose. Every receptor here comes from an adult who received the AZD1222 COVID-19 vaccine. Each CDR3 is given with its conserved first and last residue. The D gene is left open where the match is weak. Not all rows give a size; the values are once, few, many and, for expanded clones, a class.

TGTGCCATCAGTGAGCCGGGAGTGGCCCAAGAAAAACTGTTTTTT	CAISEPGVAQEKLFF	.	.	TRBV10-3	TRBJ1-4
TGTGCCAGTAGTCTGGGGCAGGCCGGGGAGCTGTTTTTT	CASSLGQAGELFF	.	.	TRBV19	TRBJ2-2
TGTGCCAGCAGCCTACAGGGACAGGCTCAGAGAGCTGAAGCTTTCTTT	CASSLQGQAQRAEAFF	.	TRBD1	TRBV4-2	TRBJ1-1
TGTGCCAGCAGCCCACACCCTCGGCAGCGGAGCACAGATACGCAGTATTTT	CASSPHPRQRSTDTQYF	.	.	TRBV6-2/TRBV6-3	TRBJ2-3
TGTGCCAGCAGTACAGTGGGTGATACGCAGTATTTT	CASSTVGDTQYF	.	.	TRBV28	TRBJ2-3
TGTGCCAGCAGCCTGAAGGGGGATAACACTGAAGCTTTCTTT	CASSLKGDNTEAFF	.	.	TRBV2	TRBJ1-1
TGTGCCAGCCCGGGGGCGGAGAACTATGGCTACACCTTC	CASPGAENYGYTF	few	.	TRBV2	TRBJ1-2
TGTGCCAGCAGCTTACCGCCCCAGGGGGCTGGGACTGAAGCTTTCTTT	CASSLPPQGAGTEAFF	once	TRBD1	TRBV7-9	TRBJ1-1
TGTGCCAGCAGCTTAATGGGGGAAGGGACTGAAGCTTTCTTT	CASSLMGEGTEAFF	few	.	TRBV7-2	TRBJ1-1
TGTGCCAGCAGCCCCCTAGACAGGGAACCCTATGGCTACACCTTC	CASSPLDREPYGYTF	.	TRBD1	TRBV9	TRBJ1-2
TGTGCCAGCAGCTTAGGTCTGGGTATGGGAAACACCATATATTTT	CASSLGLGMGNTIYF	.	.	TRBV7-2	TRBJ1-3
TGTGCCAGCAGCCGATGTCGCAGTCATCAAGAGACCCAGTACTTC	CASSRCRSHQETQYF	once	.	TRBV21-1	TRBJ2-5
TGCGCCAGCAGCTCCCAAACTACAGGGGGGGCCTCTGGGGCCAACGTCCTGACTTTC	CASSSQTTGGASGANVLTF	.	.	TRBV5-1	TRBJ2-6
TGTGCCAGCAGTTCCCACCTGAGGGGGTACGAGCAGTACTTC	CASSSHLRGYEQYF	.	.	TRBV28	TRBJ2-7
TGCGCCAGCAGTCTAGCGGGGGGAGCCACCGGGGAGCTGTTTTTT	CASSLAGGATGELFF	.	TRBD2	TRBV5-1	TRBJ2-2
TGTGCCACCAGCAGAGATGGTCTGATCACTGAAGCTTTCTTT	CATSRDGLITEAFF	.	.	TRBV15	TRBJ1-1
TGTGCCAGTAGTATGTTGGAGACCCAGTACTTC	CASSMLETQYF	.	.	TRBV19	TRBJ2-5
TGTGCCAGCAGCTTAAGTTACGAGCAGTACTTC	CASSLSYEQYF	.	.	TRBV7-9	TRBJ2-7
TGTGCCAGCAGCCAAGATTATCCTAGCGGGAGTGTAAATGAGCAGTTCTTC	CASSQDYPSGSVNEQFF	few	TRBD2	TRBV3-1/TRBV3-2	TRBJ2-1
TGTGCCATCAGTGGAACGGACAGATCCTACGAGCAGTACTTC	CAISGTDRSYEQYF	.	.	TRBV10-3	TRBJ2-7